These T cell receptor beta chains were read from a single sample in a study of cytomegalovirus exposure and HLA in healthy donors. The data were produced by immunoSEQ multiplex PCR, yet TCRdb's version contains in-frame clones alone and is incomplete. This sample's clone table lists about 55,000 clones. The specimen sequenced was PBMCs. Source of these receptors: a man aged 50 or older in good health and CMV-seropositive. Both conserved end residues are part of each CDR3. The D gene is left open where the match is weak.

V gene: TRBV15; J gene: TRBJ2-5; D gene: TRBD1; CDR3 protein: CATSEGTGEETQYF; CDR3 DNA: TGTGCCACCAGCGAGGGGACAGGGGAAGAGACCCAGTACTTC
V gene: TRBV7-3; J gene: TRBJ1-5; D gene: .; CDR3 protein: CASSAEGRHTLYLSNQPQHF; CDR3 DNA: TGTGCCAGCAGCGCCGAGGGCCGGCACACTCTCTATCTTAGCAATCAGCCCCAGCATTTT
V gene: TRBV19; J gene: TRBJ1-1; D gene: .; CDR3 protein: CASEPGAGNTEAFF; CDR3 DNA: TGTGCCAGTGAACCAGGGGCTGGGAACACTGAAGCTTTCTTT
V gene: TRBV5-1; J gene: TRBJ1-6; D gene: TRBD1; CDR3 protein: CASSSDRTNSPLHF; CDR3 DNA: TGCGCCAGCAGCTCGGACAGGACCAATTCACCCCTCCACTTT
V gene: TRBV27; J gene: TRBJ2-3; D gene: .; CDR3 protein: CASSPGQGYTQYF; CDR3 DNA: TGTGCCAGCAGTCCAGGCCAGGGGTATACGCAGTATTTT
V gene: TRBV10-3; J gene: TRBJ2-2; D gene: .; CDR3 protein: CAIKGWAGELFF; CDR3 DNA: TGTGCCATCAAGGGGTGGGCCGGGGAGCTGTTTTTT
V gene: TRBV25-1; J gene: TRBJ1-1; D gene: .; CDR3 protein: CASSDPGTVGLRAFF; CDR3 DNA: TGTGCCAGCAGTGACCCCGGGACGGTGGGACTTAGAGCTTTCTTT
V gene: TRBV18; J gene: TRBJ2-7; D gene: TRBD2; CDR3 protein: CASSPGTSGIEQYF; CDR3 DNA: TGTGCCAGCTCACCAGGGACTAGCGGGATCGAGCAGTACTTC
V gene: TRBV5-8; J gene: TRBJ1-2; D gene: .; CDR3 protein: CASSLTGVNYGYTF; CDR3 DNA: TGTGCCAGCAGCTTGACAGGAGTCAACTATGGCTACACCTTC
V gene: TRBV18; J gene: TRBJ2-7; D gene: TRBD1; CDR3 protein: CASSLMTGRTVYEQYF; CDR3 DNA: TGTGCCAGCTCACTGATGACAGGGAGAACGGTCTACGAGCAGTACTTC
V gene: TRBV7-3; J gene: TRBJ1-2; D gene: .; CDR3 protein: CASSLEQGYGYTF; CDR3 DNA: TGTGCCAGCAGCTTAGAACAGGGCTATGGCTACACCTTC
V gene: TRBV7-8; J gene: TRBJ2-3; D gene: .; CDR3 protein: CASSSFGPGLLTDTQYF; CDR3 DNA: TGTGCCAGCAGCTCATTTGGCCCGGGACTTCTCACAGATACGCAGTATTTT
V gene: TRBV18; J gene: TRBJ2-1; D gene: .; CDR3 protein: CASSPGTSNEQFF; CDR3 DNA: TGTGCCAGCTCCCCCGGGACTTCCAATGAGCAGTTCTTC
V gene: TRBV13; J gene: TRBJ1-5; D gene: .; CDR3 protein: CASSLGLSNQPQHF; CDR3 DNA: TGTGCCAGCAGCCTAGGTCTTAGCAATCAGCCCCAGCATTTT
V gene: TRBV7-2; J gene: TRBJ2-1; D gene: TRBD1; CDR3 protein: CASSLGQGGGINEQFF; CDR3 DNA: TGTGCCAGCAGCTTAGGACAGGGTGGGGGAATCAATGAGCAGTTCTTC
V gene: TRBV7-6; J gene: TRBJ2-5; D gene: TRBD2; CDR3 protein: CASSPHPGGRGGETQYF; CDR3 DNA: TGTGCCAGCAGCCCCCACCCGGGGGGGCGAGGGGGAGAGACCCAGTACTTC
V gene: TRBV5-1; J gene: TRBJ2-7; D gene: TRBD1; CDR3 protein: CASSLGTGALYEQYF; CDR3 DNA: TGCGCCAGCAGCTTGGGGACAGGGGCCCTCTACGAGCAGTACTTC
V gene: TRBV2; J gene: TRBJ1-2; D gene: TRBD1; CDR3 protein: CASSRGPEGGYTF; CDR3 DNA: TGTGCCAGCAGCAGGGGGCCCGAGGGGGGCTACACCTTC
V gene: TRBV5-1; J gene: TRBJ2-2; D gene: TRBD1; CDR3 protein: CASSLGQGQSTGELFF; CDR3 DNA: TGCGCCAGCAGCTTGGGACAGGGCCAGAGCACCGGGGAGCTGTTTTTT
V gene: TRBV13; J gene: TRBJ2-1; D gene: TRBD2; CDR3 protein: CASSSVPGLAGGPGEQFF; CDR3 DNA: TGTGCCAGCAGCTCCGTCCCGGGACTAGCGGGGGGGCCTGGTGAGCAGTTCTTC
V gene: TRBV7-9; J gene: TRBJ1-1; D gene: .; CDR3 protein: CASSLADLRGEAFF; CDR3 DNA: TGTGCCAGCAGCTTAGCGGATCTGAGGGGGGAAGCTTTCTTT
V gene: TRBV28; J gene: TRBJ1-5; D gene: .; CDR3 protein: CASSSGTIGNQPQHF; CDR3 DNA: TGTGCCAGCAGTTCAGGGACAATTGGCAATCAGCCCCAGCATTTT
V gene: TRBV27; J gene: TRBJ2-7; D gene: TRBD2; CDR3 protein: CASSQRGLAGMEQYF; CDR3 DNA: TGTGCCAGCAGCCAAAGGGGACTAGCGGGTATGGAGCAGTACTTC
V gene: TRBV14; J gene: TRBJ2-7; D gene: .; CDR3 protein: CASSHGRGYEQYF; CDR3 DNA: TGTGCCAGCAGCCACGGACGGGGGTACGAGCAGTACTTC
V gene: TRBV27; J gene: TRBJ2-1; D gene: TRBD1; CDR3 protein: CASSPGQGAYNEQFF; CDR3 DNA: TGTGCCAGCAGCCCGGGACAGGGGGCGTACAATGAGCAGTTCTTC
V gene: TRBV9; J gene: TRBJ2-2; D gene: .; CDR3 protein: CASSVTGNTGELFF; CDR3 DNA: TGTGCCAGCAGCGTCACCGGGAACACCGGGGAGCTGTTTTTT
V gene: TRBV7-7; J gene: TRBJ2-5; D gene: .; CDR3 protein: CASSLGASKETQYF; CDR3 DNA: TGTGCTAGCAGCTTGGGGGCGAGCAAAGAGACCCAGTACTTC
V gene: TRBV6-5; J gene: TRBJ1-1; D gene: TRBD1; CDR3 protein: CASRKQGALEAFF; CDR3 DNA: TGTGCCAGCAGGAAACAGGGGGCACTTGAAGCTTTCTTT
V gene: TRBV25-1; J gene: TRBJ1-2; D gene: TRBD1; CDR3 protein: CASSETGGTYGYTF; CDR3 DNA: TGTGCCAGCAGTGAGACAGGGGGCACCTATGGCTACACCTTC
V gene: TRBV18; J gene: TRBJ2-1; D gene: .; CDR3 protein: CASSPYDRNEQFF; CDR3 DNA: TGTGCCAGCTCACCCTACGACAGAAATGAGCAGTTCTTC
V gene: TRBV9; J gene: TRBJ2-5; D gene: .; CDR3 protein: CASSPRGAGETQYF; CDR3 DNA: TGTGCCAGCAGCCCCCGGGGGGCCGGCGAGACCCAGTACTTC
V gene: TRBV4-3; J gene: TRBJ1-1; D gene: TRBD1; CDR3 protein: CASSPTGGTEAFF; CDR3 DNA: TGCGCCAGCAGCCCGACAGGGGGCACTGAAGCTTTCTTT
V gene: TRBV5-1; J gene: TRBJ1-4; D gene: TRBD1; CDR3 protein: CASSPGDRDEKLFF; CDR3 DNA: TGCGCCAGCAGTCCAGGGGACAGGGATGAAAAACTGTTTTTT
V gene: TRBV11-2; J gene: TRBJ1-1; D gene: .; CDR3 protein: CASSFWSSSNTEAFF; CDR3 DNA: TGTGCCAGCAGCTTCTGGAGCAGCTCGAACACTGAAGCTTTCTTT
V gene: TRBV7-2; J gene: TRBJ2-7; D gene: TRBD1; CDR3 protein: CASSPRDRGYEQYF; CDR3 DNA: TGTGCCAGCAGCCCCCGGGACAGGGGCTACGAGCAGTACTTC
V gene: TRBV11-2; J gene: TRBJ2-1; D gene: .; CDR3 protein: CASSIDRNNEQFF; CDR3 DNA: TGTGCCAGCAGCATAGACAGGAACAATGAGCAGTTCTTC
V gene: TRBV7-8; J gene: TRBJ2-1; D gene: TRBD2; CDR3 protein: CASSWGLAGSYNEQFF; CDR3 DNA: TGTGCCAGCAGCTGGGGACTAGCGGGTTCCTACAATGAGCAGTTCTTC
V gene: TRBV27; J gene: TRBJ1-2; D gene: .; CDR3 protein: CASSLNSNYGYTF; CDR3 DNA: TGTGCCAGCAGTTTAAACAGTAACTATGGCTACACCTTC
V gene: TRBV6-6; J gene: TRBJ2-1; D gene: .; CDR3 protein: CASTGLPPYNEQFF; CDR3 DNA: TGTGCCAGCACGGGTCTCCCCCCCTACAATGAGCAGTTCTTC
V gene: TRBV2; J gene: TRBJ1-3; D gene: .; CDR3 protein: CASSARRSGNTIYF; CDR3 DNA: TGTGCCAGCAGTGCCCGCAGGTCTGGAAACACCATATATTTT
V gene: TRBV7-9; J gene: TRBJ1-1; D gene: .; CDR3 protein: CASSLGSGTEAFF; CDR3 DNA: TGTGCCAGCAGCCTCGGGAGCGGCACTGAAGCTTTCTTT